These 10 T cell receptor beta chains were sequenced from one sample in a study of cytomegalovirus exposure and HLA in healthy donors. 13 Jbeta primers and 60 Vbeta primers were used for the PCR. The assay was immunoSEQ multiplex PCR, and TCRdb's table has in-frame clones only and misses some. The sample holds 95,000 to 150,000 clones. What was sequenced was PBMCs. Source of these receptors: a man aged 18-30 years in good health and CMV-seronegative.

CDR3 DNA: TGTGCCAGCACCTTCGGTCAAGGGGCGGAGGGCTACACCTTC. Translating it yields CASTFGQGAEGYTF. The V and J genes are TRBV25-1 and TRBJ1-2, with D perhaps TRBD1 (5 bases). This CDR3 spans 14 amino acids. Germline CDR1 reads MGHDK; CDR2 reads SYGVNS. Trimming removed 7 bases at V and 8 bases at J, with 20 bases between.

The CDR3 is CASSLGGRGAETQYF. The CDR3 DNA is TGTGCCAGCAGCTTGGGTGGTCGGGGGGCAGAGACCCAGTACTTC. The chain recombines TRBV5-8 with TRBJ2-5; the D gene is possibly TRBD2 (7 bases). Trimming stripped 0 bases from V and 4 bases from J, with 13 bases between. This CDR3 is 15 amino acids long. In germline, CDR1 is SGHTS, CDR2 YDEGEE.

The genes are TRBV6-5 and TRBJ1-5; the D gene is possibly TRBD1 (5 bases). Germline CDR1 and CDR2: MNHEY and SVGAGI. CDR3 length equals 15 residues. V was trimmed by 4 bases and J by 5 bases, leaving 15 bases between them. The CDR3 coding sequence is TGTGCCAGCAGTTCGGTGGGGCCAGGAGATCAGCCCCAGCATTTT. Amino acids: CASSSVGPGDQPQHF.

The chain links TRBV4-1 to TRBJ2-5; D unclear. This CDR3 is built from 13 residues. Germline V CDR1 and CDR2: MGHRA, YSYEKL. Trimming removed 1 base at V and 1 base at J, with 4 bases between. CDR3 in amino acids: CASSQVSQETQYF. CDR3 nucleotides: TGCGCCAGCAGCCAAGTCTCCCAAGAGACCCAGTACTTC.

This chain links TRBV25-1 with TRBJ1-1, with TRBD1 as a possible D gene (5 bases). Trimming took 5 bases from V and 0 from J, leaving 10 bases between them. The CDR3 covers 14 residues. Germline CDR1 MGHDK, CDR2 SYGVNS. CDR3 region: CASSPGFVNTEAFF. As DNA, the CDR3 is TGTGCCAGCAGTCCAGGGTTTGTGAACACTGAAGCTTTCTTT.

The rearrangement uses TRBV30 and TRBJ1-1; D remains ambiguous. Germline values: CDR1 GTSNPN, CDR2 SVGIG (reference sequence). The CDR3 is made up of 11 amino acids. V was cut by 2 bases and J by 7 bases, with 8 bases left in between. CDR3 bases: TGTGCCTGGAGTCGGGTCCTTGAAGCTTTCTTT. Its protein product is CAWSRVLEAFF. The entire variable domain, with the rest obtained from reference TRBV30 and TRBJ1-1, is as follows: SQTIHQWPATLVQPVGSPLSLECTVEGTSNPNLYWYRQAAGRGLQLLFYSVGIGQISSEVPQNLSASRPQDRQFILSSKKLLLSDSGFYLCAWSRVLEAFFGQGTRLTVV.

CDR3 sequence reads: CASSYYRTSEAFF. The CDR3, as DNA: TGTGCCAGCAGTTATTATCGGACTTCAGAAGCTTTCTTT. The chain carries TRBV6-5 and TRBJ1-1, with D unclear. The germline CDR1 and CDR2 sequences are MNHEY and SVGAGI. The CDR3 runs to 13 residues. The V and J ends lost 3 bases and 8 bases respectively, with 13 bases between them.

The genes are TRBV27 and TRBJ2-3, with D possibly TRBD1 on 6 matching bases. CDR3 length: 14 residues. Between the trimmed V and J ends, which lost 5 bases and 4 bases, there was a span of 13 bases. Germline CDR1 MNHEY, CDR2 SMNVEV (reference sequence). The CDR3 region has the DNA TGTGCCAGCAGTACATCCGGGACACCAGATACGCAGTATTTT. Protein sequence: CASSTSGTPDTQYF.

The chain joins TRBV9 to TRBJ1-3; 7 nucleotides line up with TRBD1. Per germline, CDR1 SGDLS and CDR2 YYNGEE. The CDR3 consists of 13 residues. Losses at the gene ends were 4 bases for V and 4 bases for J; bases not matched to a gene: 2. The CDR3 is CASSRGPGNTIYF. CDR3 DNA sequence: TGTGCCAGCAGCAGGGGGCCGGGAAACACCATATATTTT.

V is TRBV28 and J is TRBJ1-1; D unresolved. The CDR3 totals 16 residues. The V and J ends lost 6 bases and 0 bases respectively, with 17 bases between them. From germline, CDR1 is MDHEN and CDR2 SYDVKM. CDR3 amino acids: CASSPFLGVLNTEAFF. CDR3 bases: TGTGCCAGCAGCCCCTTTCTGGGCGTTTTGAACACTGAAGCTTTCTTT. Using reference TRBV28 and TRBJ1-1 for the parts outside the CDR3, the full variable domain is DVKVTQSSRYLVKRTGEKVFLECVQDMDHENMFWYRQDPGLGLRLIYFSYDVKMKEKGDIPEGYSVSREKKERFSLILESASTNQTSMYLCASSPFLGVLNTEAFFGQGTRLTVV.